Presented here are 14 T cell receptor beta chains from one specimen sequenced in a study of T cell responses to AZD1222 COVID-19 vaccine. Here immunoSEQ multiplex PCR was the method, and the copy in TCRdb shows in-frame clones only, minus some. Altogether about 120,000 clones are present, around 92% being singletons, with the ten largest covering 11% to 15%. The sequenced sample was peripheral blood, obtained on day 0 of AZD1222 vaccination. These receptor sequences come from an adult in good health.

The J gene is TRBJ1-4, the V gene TRBV15; TRBD1 agrees at 9 bases. V lost 9 bases and J lost 8; bases outside the gene matches: 10. Germline-derived CDR1 and CDR2 are LNHNV and YYDKDF (reference sequence). The CDR3 runs 14 residues. The CDR3 is CATGVGTGYEKLFF. CDR3 in DNA: TGTGCCACTGGGGTAGGGACAGGGTACGAAAAACTGTTTTTT. Using reference TRBV15 and TRBJ1-4 for the parts outside the CDR3, the full variable domain is DAMVIQNPRYQVTQFGKPVTLSCSQTLNHNVMYWYQQKSSQAPKLLFHYYDKDFNNEADTPDNFQSRRPNTSFCFLDIRSPGLGDTAMYLCATGVGTGYEKLFFGSGTQLSVL.

The chain's CDR3 is CASTWGGSGTYEFAGQYF. CDR3 DNA: TGTGCCAGCACCTGGGGGGGGAGTGGTACCTACGAGTTTGCGGGGCAGTACTTC. The chain has TRBV7-8 and TRBJ2-7; 7 nucleotides align to TRBD2. V dropped 7 bases and J dropped 9; count of bases not matched to a gene: 27. Germline values: CDR1 SGHVS, CDR2 FQNEAQ. CDR3 length: 18 amino acids.

About this clone itself: Other DNA sequences within the sample encode an identical CDR3. The chain carries TRBV12-3 or TRBV12-4 and TRBJ1-6, with D unclear. The ends were cut back, 5 bases at V and 10 bases at J, with 9 bases in the middle. This CDR3 spans 12 amino acids. CDR3 amino acids: CASSLRGSPLHF. Written as DNA, the CDR3 is TGTGCCAGCAGTCTCCGAGGCTCACCCCTCCACTTT.

The J gene is TRBJ2-2, the V gene TRBV7-9; TRBD1 matches 7 bases. Germline trimming cut 0 bases from V and 4 bases from J; bases unmatched to any gene: 11. Germline V gene sequence: CDR1 SEHNR, CDR2 FQNEAQ (reference sequence). The CDR3 sequence is 18 residues long. The CDR3 loop is CASSLAPLTGSSTGELFF. DNA of the CDR3: TGTGCCAGCAGCTTAGCCCCATTGACAGGGTCGAGCACCGGGGAGCTGTTTTTT.

With regard to this clone: In the same sample, other DNA sequences code for this CDR3. V gene TRBV3-1 (or the pseudogene TRBV3-2) combines with J gene TRBJ1-1; no clear D gene. The germline gives CDR1 LGHDT, CDR2 YNNKEL (reference sequence). V was clipped by 3 bases and J by 4 bases, with 6 bases between them. The CDR3 runs to 12 residues. CDR3 in DNA: TGTGCCAGCAGCCAGGGGAGCACTGAAGCTTTCTTT. Amino acid sequence: CASSQGSTEAFF.

V and J are TRBV4-3 and TRBJ2-7; 7 nucleotides align to TRBD2. Losses at the gene ends were 3 bases for V and 0 bases for J; bases not matched to a gene: 2. The germline gives CDR1 LGHNA, CDR2 YSLEER. The CDR3 extends over 14 amino acids. Here the CDR3 reads CASSHTSASYEQYF. CDR3 nucleotides: TGCGCCAGCAGCCACACTAGCGCCTCCTACGAGCAGTACTTC.

Written as DNA, the CDR3 is TGTGCCACCAGCAGGGCTAGGCGTGGGGGGGTGAATGGAAACACCATATATTTT. Its protein is CATSRARRGGVNGNTIYF. The chain carries TRBV15 and TRBJ1-3; a possible D gene is TRBD1 (5 bases). This CDR3 has 18 residues. CDR1 LNHNV and CDR2 YYDKDF come from the germline V gene (reference sequence). V gave up 3 bases and J gave up 3 bases, with 21 bases separating them.

The rearrangement uses TRBV6-2 or TRBV6-3 and TRBJ2-3; D might be TRBD2 (6 bases). The CDR3 extends over 18 amino acids. V lost 2 bases and J lost 6, with 24 bases in between. The germline gives CDR1 MNHEY, CDR2 SVGEGT. For the CDR3, the DNA is TGTGCCAGCAGTTACCCCGGGAGCGGCGGTGCCTCCTGGGATACGCAGTATTTT. It codes for CASSYPGSGGASWDTQYF.

The rearrangement uses TRBV10-2 and TRBJ2-2; TRBD2 matches at 16 bases. CDR3 length: 16 residues. Trimming took 5 bases from V and 6 from J; bases not matched to a gene: 3. Germline lookup yields CDR1 WSHSY and CDR2 SAAADI. CDR3 protein: CASSPGTSGRAGELFF. The CDR3 DNA is TGCGCCAGCAGTCCAGGGACTAGCGGGAGGGCCGGGGAGCTGTTTTTT.

The V gene is TRBV5-1, the J gene TRBJ2-3, with 10 bases matching TRBD2. V trimming: 2 bases; J trimming: 5 bases; junction bases outside the gene matches: 5. Germline V gives CDR1 SGHRS, CDR2 YFSETQ. The CDR3 runs 15 residues. The CDR3, as DNA: TGCGCCAGCAGCTTTGTAGCGGGGGGCCAAGATACGCAGTATTTT. This gives the protein CASSFVAGGQDTQYF.

This chain connects TRBV27 to TRBJ2-1; no clear D gene. The CDR3 totals 13 residues. Germline V gives CDR1 MNHEY, CDR2 SMNVEV (reference sequence). Between the trimmed V and J ends, which lost 3 bases and 0 bases, there was a span of 3 bases. Here the CDR3 DNA reads TGTGCCAGCAGTTTTTTCTCCTACAATGAGCAGTTCTTC. As protein: CASSFFSYNEQFF.

J is TRBJ2-7 and V is TRBV7-9, with 7 bases that match TRBD1. CDR1 and CDR2 from the germline V gene are SEHNR and FQNEAQ (reference sequence). V lost 5 bases to trimming and J lost 0 bases; unmatched junction nucleotides: 4. The CDR3 extends over 14 amino acids. The CDR3 bases are TGTGCCAGCAGCCCCGGGGACAGCTCCTACGAGCAGTACTTC. Amino acid sequence: CASSPGDSSYEQYF.

The chain recombines TRBV28 with TRBJ2-2; 8 nucleotides match TRBD1. Germline V gene sequence: CDR1 MDHEN, CDR2 SYDVKM. This CDR3 has 17 amino acids. The junction had 10 bases not matched to a gene; V was cut back by 5 bases and J by 2 bases. Here the CDR3 reads CASSRHSGTGNTGELFF. The CDR3 nucleotides are TGTGCCAGCAGTCGCCATTCCGGGACAGGCAACACCGGGGAGCTGTTTTTT.

This clone was counted between two and nine times. V is TRBV14 and J is TRBJ1-2, with D possibly being TRBD1 (5 bases). The germline CDR1 and CDR2 sequences are SGHDN and FVKESK. Trimming shortened V by 1 base and J by 13 bases, and 19 bases separated the two germline ends. The CDR3 totals 14 residues. CDR3 in DNA: TGTGCCAGCAGCCAAGGGTCAGGGACGTGGCGTGGCACCTTC. Translated, it gives CASSQGSGTWRGTF. The entire variable domain, with the rest obtained from reference TRBV14 and TRBJ1-2, is as follows: EAGVTQFPSHSVIEKGQTVTLRCDPISGHDNLYWYRRVMGKEIKFLLHFVKESKQDESGMPNNRFLAERTGGTYSTLKVQPAELEDSGVYFCASSQGSGTWRGTFGSGTRLTVV.